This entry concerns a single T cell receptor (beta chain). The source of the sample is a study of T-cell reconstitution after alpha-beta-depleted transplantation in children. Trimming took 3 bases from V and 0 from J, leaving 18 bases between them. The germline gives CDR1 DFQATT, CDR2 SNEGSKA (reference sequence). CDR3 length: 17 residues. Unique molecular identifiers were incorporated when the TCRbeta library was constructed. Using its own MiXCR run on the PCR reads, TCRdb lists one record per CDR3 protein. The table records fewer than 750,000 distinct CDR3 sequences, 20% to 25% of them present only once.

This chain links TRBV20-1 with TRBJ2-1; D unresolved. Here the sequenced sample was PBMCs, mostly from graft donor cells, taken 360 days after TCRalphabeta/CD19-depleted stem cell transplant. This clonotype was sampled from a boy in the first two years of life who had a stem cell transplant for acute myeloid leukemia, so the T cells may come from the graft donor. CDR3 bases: TGCAGTGCTAGGGTGACCGACGGATGGGTCTCCTACAATGAGCAGTTCTTC. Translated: CSARVTDGWVSYNEQFF.